Sequencing of this T cell receptor (beta chain) was carried out in a study of T-cell reconstitution after alpha-beta-depleted transplantation in children. Library preparation (for TCRbeta) was performed with unique molecular identifiers. MiXCR was run by TCRdb on the PCR reads, yielding one entry per CDR3 protein. The table shows about 440,000 distinct CDR3 sequences, with over 40% occurring only once. The study's findings and limits: TCRbeta diversity was high at day 60 in some patients (a result of surviving recipient T cells and thymic progenitors). Alpha-beta T cells present about two months after transplant were reported to originate from several hundred expanded graft clones. Counts and diversity of T cells one year after transplant came mostly from newly produced T cells.

Germline values: CDR1 MGHRA, CDR2 YSYEKL. Trimming took off 0 bases at V and 3 bases at J, with 8 bases between the two ends. The CDR3 spans 15 residues. About this clonotype itself: Antigen: not known.

The source is a girl aged 2-10 years with aplastic anemia, due to receive a stem cell transplant. The chain links TRBV4-1 to TRBJ1-4, with D uncertain. Source: PBMCs, taken before TCRalphabeta/CD19-depleted stem cell transplant. CDR3 region: CASSQESRSNEKLFF. The CDR3 region has the DNA TGCGCCAGCAGCCAAGAATCCCGGTCTAATGAAAAACTGTTTTTT.